The sequence of this T cell receptor beta chain was determined in a study of T cells in Graves' hyperthyroidism and ophthalmopathy. At the level of the study: Once the initial diagnosis was made, peripheral blood was obtained before any treatment. The study's findings and limits: Model output signaled ophthalmopathy a median 6.5 months ahead of onset.

Details on this clonotype: Its antigen is currently unknown.

Regions amplified from RNA transcripts were the TCR beta CDR3 regions. Initially, a first-round RT-PCR of the TCR CDR3 employed the HTBI primer set. TCRdb passed the multiplex PCR reads through MiXCR, listing each CDR3 protein once. The sample has about 500,000 distinct CDR3 sequences, 15% to 20% seen once; the top ten hold 29%. The TCR sequence derives from a woman aged 30 to 39 with Graves' ophthalmopathy. The sequenced material came from blood.

The CDR3, as DNA: TGCAGTGCTAGAGATACCCGACTAGGGGGAAAGGGTACCCAGTACTTC. Protein: CSARDTRLGGKGTQYF. The chain joins TRBV20-1 to TRBJ2-5, with D perhaps TRBD1 or TRBD2 (6 bases each). V was cut by 0 bases and J by 8 bases, with 22 bases left in between. The CDR3 is 16 amino acids. CDR1 is DFQATT, CDR2 SNEGSKA, per germline (reference sequence).